Shown below are 30 T cell receptor beta chains from a single sample sequenced in a study of T cell responses to AZD1222 COVID-19 vaccine. Profiled with immunoSEQ multiplex PCR; TCRdb holds only in-frame clones, not every one. The sample lists some 170,000 clones, around 90% occurring once. Sequencing was performed on peripheral blood, taken on day 0 of MenACWY control vaccination. Every receptor here comes from an adult in good health.

V gene TRBV3-1 (or the pseudogene TRBV3-2) combines with J gene TRBJ2-4, with D uncertain. V shed 1 base and J shed 5 bases, with 12 bases lying between them. This CDR3 contains 15 residues. CDR1 LGHDT and CDR2 YNNKEL come from the germline V gene (reference sequence). CDR3 DNA sequence: TGTGCCAGCAGCCAAGGAACCGGTGCCCAAAACATTCAGTACTTC. Protein sequence: CASSQGTGAQNIQYF.

V usage is TRBV9 and J usage is TRBJ1-6; 8 bases map to TRBD1. V trimming: 4 bases; J trimming: 3 bases; junction bases outside the gene matches: 3. In germline, CDR1 is SGDLS, CDR2 YYNGEE. There are 15 residues in the CDR3. The CDR3 nucleotides are TGTGCCAGCAGCCCAGGACAGGGCTATAATTCACCCCTCCACTTT. Amino acid sequence: CASSPGQGYNSPLHF.

The chain recombines TRBV27 with TRBJ1-1, with a weak D call TRBD1 (6 bases). The V gene lost 6 bases and the J gene lost 1 base, with 12 bases spanning the gap. This CDR3 is 14 amino acids long. Germline lookup yields CDR1 MNHEY and CDR2 SMNVEV (reference sequence). This chain's CDR3 is CASRPTGANTEAFF. For the CDR3, the DNA is TGTGCCAGCAGGCCCACGGGGGCGAACACTGAAGCTTTCTTT.

The V gene is TRBV20-1, the J gene TRBJ2-7; D unresolved. The germline V gene has CDR1 DFQATT and CDR2 SNEGSKA (reference sequence). The CDR3 length is 10 residues. V was shortened by 4 bases and J by 5 bases, with 6 bases between the two germline ends. The CDR3 nucleotides are TGCAGTGCTAATTGGAACGAGCAGTACTTC. It translates to CSANWNEQYF.

The V call is TRBV18, the J call TRBJ1-6; D gene unclear. The CDR3 runs 14 residues. V lost 3 bases to trimming and J lost 9 bases, with 12 bases between them. Germline V gives CDR1 KGHSH, CDR2 LQKENI. The CDR3 reads CASSPPSGGSPLHF. The CDR3 bases are TGTGCCAGCTCACCCCCCTCGGGCGGTTCACCCCTCCACTTT.

This chain connects TRBV19 to TRBJ1-1, with D maybe TRBD1 (6 bases). The CDR3 is 15 residues long. CDR1 and CDR2 from the germline V gene are LNHDA and SQIVND (reference sequence). V lost 3 bases and J 5 bases, leaving 16 bases between the germline ends. The CDR3 bases are TGTGCCAGTAGTATCCCGCAGGGGAGTTTTACTGAAGCTTTCTTT. This encodes CASSIPQGSFTEAFF.

The J gene is TRBJ2-7, the V gene TRBV7-9; 10 nucleotides agree with TRBD2. CDR3 length: 13 residues. V was clipped by 4 bases and J by 5 bases; unmatched bases: 2. Germline V gives CDR1 SEHNR, CDR2 FQNEAQ (reference sequence). For the CDR3, the DNA is TGTGCCAGCAGCTCCGGACTAGCGGACGAGCAGTACTTC. It codes for CASSSGLADEQYF.

This chain connects TRBV6-2 or TRBV6-3 to TRBJ1-6; D may be TRBD1 (5 bases). This CDR3 comprises 15 residues. Trimming pared 6 bases from V and 13 bases from J, leaving 22 bases between. Germline V gene sequence: CDR1 MNHEY, CDR2 SVGEGT. CDR3: CASSRTGTTPAPLHF. The CDR3 coding sequence is TGTGCCAGCAGCCGAACCGGGACGACACCGGCGCCCCTCCACTTT.

J is TRBJ2-1 and V is TRBV3-1 (or the pseudogene TRBV3-2); 14 nucleotides align to TRBD2. The CDR3 loop spans 16 amino acids. V shed 1 base and J 8 bases; nucleotides not matched to a gene: 4. CDR1 LGHDT and CDR2 YNNKEL come from the germline V gene (reference sequence). This CDR3 reads CASSQGTSGRRDEQFF. Here the CDR3 DNA reads TGTGCCAGCAGCCAAGGGACTAGCGGGAGGCGGGATGAGCAGTTCTTC.

The J gene is TRBJ1-1, the V gene TRBV27; D not resolved. Trimming took 8 bases from V and 0 from J, leaving 13 bases between them. The CDR3 extends over 14 amino acids. Germline V gene sequence: CDR1 MNHEY, CDR2 SMNVEV (reference sequence). The CDR3 spells CASGWLGMNTEAFF. The CDR3 DNA reads as TGTGCCAGCGGGTGGTTGGGGATGAACACTGAAGCTTTCTTT.

The genes are TRBV24-1 and TRBJ2-2, with no clear D. This CDR3 region has 15 residues. V was clipped by 0 bases and J by 3 bases, with 7 bases between them. Germline V lookup: CDR1 KGHDR, CDR2 SFDVKD. The CDR3 DNA follows: TGTGCCACCAGTGATTTGCTCAGAGACACCGGGGAGCTGTTTTTT. Protein product: CATSDLLRDTGELFF.

V and J are TRBV12-3 or TRBV12-4 and TRBJ2-5; TRBD1 is a possible D gene (6 bases). The CDR3 has 11 amino acids. Trimming took 8 bases from V and 13 from J, leaving 17 bases between them. The CDR3 DNA reads as TGTGCCAGCTTACCACAGGGACCTACGTACTTC. Amino acid sequence: CASLPQGPTYF.

The gene calls are TRBV27 and TRBJ2-7; the match to TRBD2 covers 7 bases. The CDR3 is 15 residues long. Germline CDR1 is MNHEY and CDR2 is SMNVEV (reference sequence). The V segment lost 8 bases and the J segment 3 bases; nucleotides outside the gene matches: 13. The CDR3 here is CASRKDGGKRYEQYF. For the CDR3, the DNA is TGTGCCAGCCGTAAGGACGGGGGGAAACGCTACGAGCAGTACTTC.

This sequence joins TRBV27 and TRBJ1-1; D not certain. The germline V gene has CDR1 MNHEY and CDR2 SMNVEV (reference sequence). V lost 6 bases and J 7 bases, leaving 9 bases between the germline ends. CDR3 size: 11 residues. This chain's CDR3 is CASRTNREAFF. The CDR3 nucleotides are TGTGCCAGCAGAACCAATCGTGAAGCTTTCTTT.

The chain has TRBV9 and TRBJ2-3; the match to TRBD1 covers 10 bases. The germline V gene has CDR1 SGDLS and CDR2 YYNGEE. The CDR3 consists of 15 residues. J was trimmed by 6 bases and V by 6 bases; bases with no gene match: 10. CDR3 sequence reads: CASTVGTGDGDTQYF. CDR3 DNA: TGTGCCAGCACCGTTGGGACAGGGGATGGGGATACGCAGTATTTT.

This chain joins TRBV27 and TRBJ2-1; D might be TRBD1 or TRBD2, each matching 6 bases. V was trimmed by 6 bases and J by 1 base, leaving 16 bases between them. Germline values: CDR1 MNHEY, CDR2 SMNVEV (reference sequence). There are 16 residues in the CDR3. The CDR3 sequence is CASSQGGRLSYNEQFF. Here the CDR3 DNA reads TGTGCCAGCAGCCAAGGGGGGCGCCTATCCTACAATGAGCAGTTCTTC.

The rearrangement joins TRBV28 to TRBJ1-1; unclear D gene. Trimming stripped 7 bases from V and 8 bases from J, with 14 bases between. The CDR3 covers 12 residues. Per the germline V gene, CDR1 is MDHEN and CDR2 is SYDVKM. The CDR3 spells CASIDITTEAFF. DNA for the CDR3: TGTGCCAGCATCGACATCACGACGGAAGCTTTCTTT.

The V gene is TRBV5-4, the J gene TRBJ1-2, with TRBD1 as a possible D gene (6 bases). Germline CDR1 and CDR2: SGHNT and YYREEE (reference sequence). CDR3 length: 13 amino acids. V was pared by 4 bases and J by 5 bases, with 12 bases between. CDR3 in amino acids: CASSHRTVYGYTF. For the CDR3, the DNA is TGTGCCAGCAGCCACCGGACAGTTTATGGCTACACCTTC. Filled out from reference TRBV5-4 and TRBJ1-2, the complete variable domain reads ETGVTQSPTHLIKTRGQQVTLRCSSQSGHNTVSWYQQALGQGPQFIFQYYREEENGRGNFPPRFSGLQFPNYSSELNVNALELDDSALYLCASSHRTVYGYTFGSGTRLTVV.

The rearrangement uses TRBV3-1 (or the pseudogene TRBV3-2) and TRBJ2-2; a possible D gene is TRBD2 (6 bases). Trimming left V 1 base short and J 4 bases short, with 7 bases between. Germline values: CDR1 LGHDT, CDR2 YNNKEL (reference sequence). The length of the CDR3 is 14 residues. CDR3 nucleotides: TGTGCCAGCAGCCAAGGGGGAGGCACCGGGGAGCTGTTTTTT. It translates to CASSQGGGTGELFF.

The chain is built from TRBV6-5 and TRBJ1-3; D ambiguous. CDR3 size: 16 residues. V gave up 2 bases and J gave up 0 bases, with 11 bases separating them. Per the germline V gene, CDR1 is MNHEY and CDR2 is SVGAGI. CDR3 amino acids: CASSYGPTYSGNTIYF. CDR3 nucleotide sequence: TGTGCCAGCAGTTACGGACCGACTTACTCTGGAAACACCATATATTTT.

This chain connects TRBV27 to TRBJ2-2; 10 bases match TRBD1. Germline CDR1 is MNHEY and CDR2 is SMNVEV (reference sequence). V trimming: 10 bases; J trimming: 4 bases; junction bases outside the gene matches: 12. The CDR3 runs to 16 residues. CDR3 in amino acids: CATSFGTGVGTGELFF. The CDR3 nucleotides read TGTGCCACCTCATTCGGGACAGGGGTGGGCACCGGGGAGCTGTTTTTT.

This chain connects TRBV7-9 to TRBJ1-2; TRBD1 matches at 7 bases. Germline lookup yields CDR1 SEHNR and CDR2 FQNEAQ (reference sequence). The CDR3 is 15 amino acids. V gave up 2 bases and J gave up 2 bases; unmatched junction bases: 5. CDR3 nucleotide sequence: TGTGCCAGCAGCTTATCGACAGGGCGGAACTATGGCTACACCTTC. This translates into CASSLSTGRNYGYTF.

This chain connects TRBV11-3 to TRBJ2-2; 9 positions agree with TRBD1. Germline CDR1 and CDR2: SGHNT and YENEEA. The V and J ends lost 6 bases and 3 bases, in that order; junction bases with no gene match: 5. The CDR3 runs to 15 residues. CDR3 loop: CASRAGTGYTGELFF. The CDR3 DNA reads TGTGCCAGCAGGGCCGGGACAGGGTACACCGGGGAGCTGTTTTTT.

The chain joins TRBV7-6 to TRBJ2-3; D remains ambiguous. The CDR3 is made up of 15 amino acids. The germline V and J ends were trimmed by 5 bases and 2 bases, with 14 bases remaining between them. Looked up from germline, CDR1 is SGHVS and CDR2 is FNYEAQ. The DNA of the CDR3 is TGTGCCAGCAGCCCCGTCGGCGGAACCACAGATACGCAGTATTTT. It encodes CASSPVGGTTDTQYF. The complete variable domain, with remaining parts taken from reference TRBV7-6 and TRBJ2-3, reads GAGVSQSPRYKVTKRGQDVALRCDPISGHVSLYWYRQALGQGPEFLTYFNYEAQQDKSGLPNDRFSAERPEGSISTLTIQRTEQRDSAMYRCASSPVGGTTDTQYFGPGTRLTVL.

This chain connects TRBV9 to TRBJ2-3; D gene uncertain. The CDR3 sequence is 14 residues long. V lost 0 bases to trimming and J lost 4 bases, with 9 bases between them. Germline V gives CDR1 SGDLS, CDR2 YYNGEE. CDR3 DNA sequence: TGTGCCAGCAGCGTAGTTTGGAAGGCAGATACGCAGTATTTT. This codes for CASSVVWKADTQYF.

This chain links TRBV9 with TRBJ2-1; D assignment may be TRBD1 or TRBD2 (6 bases each). Germline V CDR1 and CDR2: SGDLS, YYNGEE. V lost 3 bases and J 4 bases, leaving 14 bases between the germline ends. This CDR3 has 15 amino acids. CDR3: CASSEGGNSYNEQFF. The CDR3 region has the DNA TGTGCCAGCAGCGAGGGGGGAAACAGTTACAATGAGCAGTTCTTC.

The rearrangement uses TRBV19 and TRBJ2-1; D is unclear. CDR1 and CDR2 (germline): LNHDA, SQIVND (reference sequence). This CDR3 is 14 amino acids long. Trimming shortened V by 6 bases and J by 6 bases, and 15 bases separated the two germline ends. CDR3 residues: CASSPRLSFNEQFF. The DNA of the CDR3 is TGTGCCAGTAGCCCCCGTTTGAGCTTCAATGAGCAGTTCTTC.

This chain joins TRBV18 and TRBJ2-1, with 12 bases identical to TRBD1. The J segment lost 9 bases and the V segment lost 2 bases, leaving 8 bases of the junction unmatched. CDR3 length: 16 amino acids. CDR1 and CDR2 (germline): KGHSH, LQKENI. The CDR3 DNA follows: TGTGCCAGCTCACCATCGGGACAGGGGGCGCAGGGTGAGCAGTTCTTC. This gives the protein CASSPSGQGAQGEQFF.

This sequence joins TRBV10-3 and TRBJ1-2, with no clear D. Trimming removed 0 bases at V and 0 bases at J, with 14 bases between. The CDR3 is 17 residues long. Germline assignment: CDR1 ENHRY and CDR2 SYGVKD. CDR3 sequence (DNA): TGTGCCATCAGTGAGTCGTCGGTCTCCGCGGCTAACTATGGCTACACCTTC. Protein product: CAISESSVSAANYGYTF.

This chain joins TRBV24-1 and TRBJ2-3; D is perhaps TRBD2 (7 bases). Germline V CDR1 and CDR2: KGHDR, SFDVKD. Trimming shortened V by 6 bases and J by 3 bases, and 15 bases separated the two germline ends. The CDR3 is made up of 15 amino acids. The CDR3 DNA reads TGTGCCACCAGTCCGGGGGGCGCGGGGACAGATACGCAGTATTTT. Amino acids: CATSPGGAGTDTQYF.